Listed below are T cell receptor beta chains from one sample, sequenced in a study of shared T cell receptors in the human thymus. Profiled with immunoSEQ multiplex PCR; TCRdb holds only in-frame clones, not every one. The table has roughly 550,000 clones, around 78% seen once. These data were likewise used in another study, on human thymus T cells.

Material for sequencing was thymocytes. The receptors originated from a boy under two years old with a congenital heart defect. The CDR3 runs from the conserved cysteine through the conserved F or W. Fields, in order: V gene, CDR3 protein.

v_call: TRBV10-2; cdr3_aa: CATGGPNQPQHF
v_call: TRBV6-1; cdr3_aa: CASSAQGLGANVLTF
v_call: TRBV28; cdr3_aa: CASSLCHSEGAPKNIQYF
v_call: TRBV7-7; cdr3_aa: CASSPDRGETQYF
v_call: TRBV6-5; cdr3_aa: CASPGTGGPETQYF
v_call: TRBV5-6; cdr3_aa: CASSPGTSGNLLNEQFF
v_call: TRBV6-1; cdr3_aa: CASSGLTSGLSTGELFF
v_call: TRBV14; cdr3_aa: CASSLGHFYNEQFF
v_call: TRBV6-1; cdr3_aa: CASSEGKGADQPQHF
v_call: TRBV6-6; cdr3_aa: CASSRPGQGEYEQYF
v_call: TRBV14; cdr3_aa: CASSQEGTGDENTGELFF
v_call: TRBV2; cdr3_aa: CASKRDSGLGYEQFF
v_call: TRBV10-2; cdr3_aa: CASSEPLDRGRRKTQYF
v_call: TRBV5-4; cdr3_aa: CASSFSGSSSYEQYF
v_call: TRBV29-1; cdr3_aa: CSVPLTTGELFF
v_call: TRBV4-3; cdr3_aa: CASVGQGGYGYTF
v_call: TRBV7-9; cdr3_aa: CASSSTGSYEQYF
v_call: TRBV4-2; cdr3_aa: CASSQGLAGDTQYF
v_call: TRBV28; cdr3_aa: CASSESDEPQHF
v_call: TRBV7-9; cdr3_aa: CASSLEGQGTWETQYF
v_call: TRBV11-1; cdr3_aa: CASSLAWTGDFYEQYF
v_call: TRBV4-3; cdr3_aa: CASSLLTGIGLGYGYTF
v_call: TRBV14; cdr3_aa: CATRAFGQFNAGGAYNEQFF
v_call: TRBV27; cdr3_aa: CASSLSGDLGGSGANVLTF
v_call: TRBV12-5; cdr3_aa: CASGLVQAGGPYNEQFF
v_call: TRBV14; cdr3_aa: CASTPARGGETQYF
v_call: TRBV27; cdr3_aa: CASSLYGGTYEQYF